This entry concerns a single T cell receptor (beta chain). Trimming at V came to 5 bases and at J to 7 bases, leaving 10 bases not matched to a gene. Looked up from germline, CDR1 is SEHNR and CDR2 is FQNEAQ (reference sequence). CDR3 length equals 16 residues. This entry is derived from a study of blood T cell repertoires in COVID-19. In the study overall: The United States, Italy and Spain were the sources of the acute and convalescent COVID-19 samples.

Generated by immunoSEQ multiplex PCR, the TCRdb table keeps only in-frame clones and is missing some. The table lists tens of thousands of clones, roughly 90% of them singletons. The source is a man aged 45 to 65 with active COVID-19. The sequenced sample consisted of peripheral blood. This sequence joins TRBV7-9 and TRBJ1-6, with 8 bases aligning to TRBD1. The CDR3 protein is CASSALGQVLNSPLHF. In DNA form, the CDR3 reads TGTGCCAGCAGCGCCCTGGGACAGGTCCTCAATTCACCCCTCCACTTT.